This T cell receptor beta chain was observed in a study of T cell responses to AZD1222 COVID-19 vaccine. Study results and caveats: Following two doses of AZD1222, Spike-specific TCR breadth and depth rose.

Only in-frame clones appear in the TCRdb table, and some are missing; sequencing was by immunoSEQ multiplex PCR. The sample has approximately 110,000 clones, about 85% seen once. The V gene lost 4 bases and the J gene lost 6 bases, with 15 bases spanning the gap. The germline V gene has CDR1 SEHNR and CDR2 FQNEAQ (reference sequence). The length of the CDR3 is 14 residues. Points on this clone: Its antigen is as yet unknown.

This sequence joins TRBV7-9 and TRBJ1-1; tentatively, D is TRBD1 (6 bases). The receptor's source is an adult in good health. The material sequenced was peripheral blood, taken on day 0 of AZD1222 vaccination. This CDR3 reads CASSSLRQVPEAFF. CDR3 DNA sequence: TGTGCCAGCAGCTCCCTGAGACAGGTCCCTGAAGCTTTCTTT.